The present entry profiles one TCR beta chain with its context. The antigen is not known. These data are taken from a study of circulating and synovial CD4+ cells in juvenile arthritis. Study conclusions and caveats: Compared with bulk blood, circulating pathogenic-like lymphocytes shared substantially more CDR3 sequences with synovial T cells. The pathogenic-like versus bulk T cell difference escaped Vbeta family analysis.

Libraries were prepared by immunoSEQ multiplex PCR; TCRdb keeps only in-frame clonotypes and omits some of them. The repertoire includes 30,000 to 40,000 clones, around 96% of them detected once, and roughly 0.17% sits in the top ten. Germline CDR1 SQVTM, CDR2 ANQGSEA. The CDR3 has 12 amino acids. Trimming stripped 0 bases from V and 3 bases from J, with 6 bases between. The chain is built from TRBV29-1 and TRBJ2-7; D is unclear. Source material: CD4+ T cells from blood. The receptor was isolated from a human donor with juvenile idiopathic arthritis. CDR3 protein: CSVEDLSYEQYF. CDR3 DNA: TGCAGCGTTGAAGATCTCAGCTACGAGCAGTACTTC.